The rows below give T cell receptor beta chains drawn from one sample of a study of OX40 agonist ivuxolimab in advanced cancers. The protocol was immunoSEQ multiplex PCR, while the TCRdb copy is restricted to in-frame clones and leaves out a portion. Of some 74,000 clones in the sample, 70% to 85% were seen once. This specimen was CD4+ or CD8+ T cells sorted from blood, taken in a trial of the OX40 agonist ivuxolimab. Receptors originate from an adult with an advanced solid tumor such as melanoma, head and neck, liver or kidney cancer. The CDR3 runs from the conserved cysteine through the conserved F or W. D genes are given only for firm matches. Not all rows give a size; the values are once, few, many and, for expanded clones, a class.

j_call v_call d_call cdr3_length clone_size cdr3_nt cdr3_aa
TRBJ2-7 TRBV28 TRBD1 15 - TGTGCCAGCAGGGCCACAGGGGGCGGCTTCTACGAGCAGTACTTC CASRATGGGFYEQYF
TRBJ2-1 TRBV4-2 TRBD2 14 once TGTGCCAGCAGCCCTAGACTAGCTGACAATGAGCAGTTCTTC CASSPRLADNEQFF
TRBJ2-3 TRBV6-1 TRBD1 19 - TGTGCCAGCAGTGAGTTCTCGGGAAGGGACAGGGGGCGCTTAGATACGCAGTATTTT CASSEFSGRDRGRLDTQYF
TRBJ1-6 TRBV4-3 - 16 - TGCGCCAGCAGCCAAGGCCCAGAGGGTTTGGGTTCACCCCTCCACTTT CASSQGPEGLGSPLHF
TRBJ2-2 TRBV27 - 15 - TGTGCCAGCACGACCCGCAGGGGCATAGGCGGGGAGCTGTTTTTT CASTTRRGIGGELFF
TRBJ2-7 TRBV27 TRBD1 13 - TGTGCCAGCAGTGGGACAGGGACCTACGAGCAGTACTTC CASSGTGTYEQYF
TRBJ2-1 TRBV19 TRBD2 22 - TGTGCCAGTAGCCTGGGGAACAGAAGACTAGCGGGGTACTATTCCTCCTACAATGAGCAGTTCTTC CASSLGNRRLAGYYSSYNEQFF
TRBJ2-7 TRBV4-1 - 15 - TGCGCCAGCAGCCAAGATTCGACGATTCTCTACGAGCAGTACTTC CASSQDSTILYEQYF
TRBJ1-4 TRBV6-1 - 14 - TGTGCCAGCAGCCCCTTCCATCCTAATGAAAAACTGTTTTTT CASSPFHPNEKLFF
TRBJ1-1 TRBV5-4 - 13 - TGTGCCAGCAGCTTGGGGGGCTGGAGTGAAGCTTTCTTT CASSLGGWSEAFF
TRBJ2-7 TRBV19 - 14 - TGTGCCAGTAGTTCACAGGGGAGGGGCGACGAGCAGTACTTC CASSSQGRGDEQYF
TRBJ2-7 TRBV14 - 13 - TGTGCCAGCAGCCAATTCAGGTCCCACGAGCAGTACTTC CASSQFRSHEQYF
TRBJ2-1 TRBV11-2 - 13 - TGTGCCAGCAGCTTAGGGGTCAACAATGAGCAGTTCTTC CASSLGVNNEQFF
TRBJ2-1 TRBV7-8 TRBD2 17 - TGTGCCAGCAGCTCCCTGGCCCAGGCGGGAGGGTACAATGAGCAGTTCTTC CASSSLAQAGGYNEQFF
TRBJ2-7 TRBV7-9 - 13 - TGTGCCATCATTCTGGACGGCTCCTACGAGCAGTACTTC CAIILDGSYEQYF
TRBJ2-5 TRBV11-1 - 15 - TGTGCCAGCAGCGCCTCGACGCCGGGGAGGGAGACCCAGTACTTC CASSASTPGRETQYF
TRBJ1-1 TRBV5-4 TRBD1 15 - TGTGCCAGCAGCACAGGCCCGGGACAGGGGATTGAAGCTTTCTTT CASSTGPGQGIEAFF
TRBJ2-7 TRBV6-1 TRBD2 16 - TGTGCCAGCAGTGAAGTGGCTAGCGGGAGTCTCCACGAGCAGTACTTC CASSEVASGSLHEQYF
TRBJ2-5 TRBV4-1 - 14 - TGCGCCAGCAGGTTCACTAGCAGAGAAGAGACCCAGTACTTC CASRFTSREETQYF
TRBJ2-1 TRBV4-1 - 15 - TGCGCCAGCAGCCAGATCGTGGGAGGCAAGAATGAGCAGTTCTTC CASSQIVGGKNEQFF
TRBJ2-7 TRBV6-6 - 16 - TGTGCCAGCAGTTACCCAAGAACCGGGCCTCCCGGCGAGCAGTACTTC CASSYPRTGPPGEQYF
TRBJ2-7 TRBV2 - 9 - TGTGCCAGTGGTCCCGAGCAGTACTTC CASGPEQYF
TRBJ2-7 TRBV6-6 TRBD1 13 once TGTGCCAGCTGGGAACAGGGGGCGGGCGAGCAGTACTTC CASWEQGAGEQYF
TRBJ2-6 TRBV2 - 16 - TGTGCCAGCAGCTCGGACAGACTAACTGGGGCCAACGTCCTGACTTTC CASSSDRLTGANVLTF
TRBJ2-1 TRBV5-1 - 13 - TGCGCCAGCAGCTTGGGTTCAGACAATGAGCAGTTCTTC CASSLGSDNEQFF
TRBJ2-7 TRBV6-1 TRBD2 15 - TGTGCCAGCAACCCCCTTGCTAGCGGATCCTACGAGCAGTACTTC CASNPLASGSYEQYF
TRBJ2-3 TRBV9 - 15 - TGTGCCAGCAGCGGGGGACTCACAAGGCTAGATACGCAGTATTTT CASSGGLTRLDTQYF
TRBJ2-2 TRBV13 TRBD2 15 - TGTGCCAGCAGCGTTAGCGGGGTAGGAGCCGGGGAGCTGTTTTTT CASSVSGVGAGELFF
TRBJ2-7 TRBV5-4 TRBD2 16 - TGTGCCAGCAGCTCGATGCGGGGGGGCCCCACCTACGAGCAGTACTTC CASSSMRGGPTYEQYF
TRBJ2-7 TRBV30 TRBD2 15 - TGTGCCTGGAGGGGACTAGCGGGGCCATCCTACGAGCAGTACTTC CAWRGLAGPSYEQYF
TRBJ2-1 TRBV6-5 - 13 - TGTGCCAGCAGTTCTCCGGGGCGCAATGAGCAGTTCTTC CASSSPGRNEQFF
TRBJ2-7 TRBV9 TRBD1 14 - TGTGCCAGCAGCGTTGGGACAGGGGCCTACGAGCAGTACTTC CASSVGTGAYEQYF
TRBJ2-7 TRBV4-1 - 15 - TGCGCCAGCAGCCAAGATGAGGGATTGGGCTACGAGCAGTACTTC CASSQDEGLGYEQYF
TRBJ1-2 TRBV7-9 - 13 - TGTGCCAGCAGCTCCAAGGGTACCTATGGCTACACCTTC CASSSKGTYGYTF
TRBJ2-2 TRBV10-3 - 15 few TGTGCCATCAGTGAGTCCCCAGGCCCGACCGGGGAGCTGTTTTTT CAISESPGPTGELFF
TRBJ1-5 TRBV19 - 16 - TGTGCCAGTAGTCTGATGACAGGACATAGCAATCAGCCCCAGCATTTT CASSLMTGHSNQPQHF
TRBJ2-1 TRBV6-5 TRBD2 14 - TGTGCCAGCAAGGGGACTAGCGGGAGTAATGAGCAGTTCTTC CASKGTSGSNEQFF
TRBJ2-1 TRBV5-1 TRBD2 14 - TGCGCCAGCAGGTTCGCGGGAGGTTCTAATGAGCAGTTCTTC CASRFAGGSNEQFF
TRBJ2-5 TRBV2 - 16 once TGTGCCAGCAAATTAAGGCCATGGGCCGAACAAGAGACCCAGTACTTC CASKLRPWAEQETQYF
TRBJ1-2 TRBV5-1 TRBD1 15 - TGCGCCAGCAGCTTTGCGACAGGGGAATTGTATGGCTACACCTTC CASSFATGELYGYTF
TRBJ2-7 TRBV2 TRBD2 15 - TGTGCCAGCAAGACTAGCGGGAGCCTGTCCTACGAGCAGTACTTC CASKTSGSLSYEQYF
TRBJ1-1 TRBV11-1 - 13 - TGTGCCAGCAGCTTAGACCGGAACACTGAAGCTTTCTTT CASSLDRNTEAFF
TRBJ2-1 TRBV7-7 - 13 - TGTGCTAGCAGCTTAGAAATAGGTAATGAGCAGTTCTTC CASSLEIGNEQFF
TRBJ2-1 TRBV7-2 - 13 few TGTGCCAGCAGCTTCGTGACGTACAATGAGCAGTTCTTC CASSFVTYNEQFF
TRBJ2-6 TRBV7-2 - 15 - TGTGCCAGCAGCTTCTTGGCTGCTGGGGCCAACGTCCTGACTTTC CASSFLAAGANVLTF
TRBJ1-1 TRBV7-9 - 15 - TGTGCCAGCAGCTTAGAGAAAGGGTCAACCACTGAAGCTTTCTTT CASSLEKGSTTEAFF
TRBJ1-1 TRBV11-3 - 15 - TGTGCCAGCAGCCCCAAGGAGGGGTTACGCGCTGAAGCTTTCTTT CASSPKEGLRAEAFF
TRBJ2-1 TRBV7-2 TRBD2 16 - TGTGCCAGCAGCTTAGGGGCAAGGGAGGGGCTCAATGAGCAGTTCTTC CASSLGAREGLNEQFF
TRBJ2-3 TRBV27 - 12 - TGTGCCAGCAGTTTACAGGGGGATACGCAGTATTTT CASSLQGDTQYF
TRBJ2-5 TRBV7-2 - 12 - TGTGCTATCCAGGGGAGTTTAGAGACCCAGTACTTC CAIQGSLETQYF
TRBJ2-3 TRBV6-6 TRBD1 12 once TGTGCCAGCAGATTACAGGGGGCTACGCAGTATTTT CASRLQGATQYF
TRBJ2-1 TRBV5-5 - 15 - TGTGCCAGCAGCTCTGCTGGGGCGGGGTACAATGAGCAGTTCTTC CASSSAGAGYNEQFF
TRBJ2-3 TRBV28 - 13 - TGTGCCAGCAGTTTCGGGAGCACAGATACGCAGTATTTT CASSFGSTDTQYF
TRBJ2-7 TRBV9 - 15 - TGTGCCAGCAGCCCCCAGCCCCAGGGTTCCCACGAGCAGTACTTC CASSPQPQGSHEQYF
TRBJ1-5 TRBV28 - 13 - TGTGTCGCTCGGGGGTGGGGGGATCAGCCCCAGCATTTT CVARGWGDQPQHF
TRBJ2-5 TRBV19 - 15 once TGTGCCAGTAGGGCGGAGAGGGGGATTGGGGAGACCCAGTACTTC CASRAERGIGETQYF
TRBJ2-2 TRBV4-1 TRBD2 16 - TGCGCCAGCAGCCGAGGACTAGCGGAGAACACCGGGGAGCTGTTTTTT CASSRGLAENTGELFF
TRBJ2-3 TRBV6-4 - 14 - TGTGCCAGCAGTGAGGGCAGGGACACAGATACGCAGTATTTT CASSEGRDTDTQYF